This entry is about one T cell receptor (beta chain). Assay used: immunoSEQ multiplex PCR; TCRdb lists only in-frame clones, some missing. The table has 50,000 or so clones, roughly nine tenths seen once; the top ten hold roughly 8%. The data stem from a study of T cell changes during pregnancy in multiple sclerosis. The sequencing used CD8+ T cells from peripheral blood mononuclear cells, collected in the second trimester of pregnancy. The TCR originated in a female donor with multiple sclerosis, enrolled in a pregnancy study.

The CDR3 DNA follows: TGTGCCAGCAGCGTAGAAGCGGGGGGGCCGAATGAGCAGTTCTTC. This codes for CASSVEAGGPNEQFF. The V and J genes are TRBV9 and TRBJ2-1; 10 nucleotides line up with TRBD2. After removal of 0 bases from V and 7 bases from J, the junction contained 4 bases not matched to a gene. CDR1 is SGDLS, CDR2 YYNGEE, per germline. The CDR3 has 15 residues.